These T cell receptor beta chains were read from a single sample in a study of cytomegalovirus exposure and HLA in healthy donors. Method: immunoSEQ multiplex PCR; TCRdb's copy keeps in-frame clones and lacks some. The table lists roughly 220,000 clones, roughly 80% of them singletons. Sequenced material: PBMCs. The receptors here all came from a man aged 30 to 39 in good health and CMV-seronegative. Each CDR3 is given with its conserved first and last residue. The D gene is left open where the match is weak. The size of a clone is reported for some rows only, either as once, few or many, or as a class for expanded clones.

size	V	D	J	CDR3	DNA
.	TRBV2	.	TRBJ2-1	CASSEEGWHEQFF	TGTGCCAGCAGTGAGGAGGGGTGGCATGAGCAGTTCTTC
.	TRBV5-1	.	TRBJ1-1	CASSTRPPGANTEAFF	TGCGCCAGCAGCACCCGCCCCCCAGGGGCGAACACTGAAGCTTTCTTT
.	TRBV6-5	.	TRBJ2-4	CASSPYGQGKNIQYF	TGTGCCAGCAGTCCCTATGGGCAGGGGAAAAACATTCAGTACTTC
.	TRBV10-3	TRBD1	TRBJ2-7	CAISETGGDHEQYF	TGTGCCATCAGTGAGACAGGGGGAGACCACGAGCAGTACTTC
few	TRBV25-1	.	TRBJ1-1	CASSETVRNTEAFF	TGTGCCAGCAGTGAAACAGTGAGGAACACTGAAGCTTTCTTT
.	TRBV28	TRBD1	TRBJ2-1	CASRTYRDRGNEQFF	TGTGCCAGCAGAACTTACCGGGACAGGGGGAATGAGCAGTTCTTC
few	TRBV7-6	.	TRBJ1-5	CASSLDMSNQPQHF	TGTGCCAGCAGCTTGGACATGAGCAATCAGCCCCAGCATTTT
.	TRBV10-2	.	TRBJ1-5	CASRDFLYQPQHF	TGCGCCAGCAGGGACTTTTTGTATCAGCCCCAGCATTTT
.	TRBV16	TRBD1	TRBJ1-6	CASSHGGTGRSPLHF	TGTGCCAGCAGCCATGGGGGGACAGGTCGGTCACCCCTCCACTTT
once	TRBV4-1	.	TRBJ1-2	CASSQGGTQRYGYTF	TGCGCCAGCAGCCAAGGTGGTACTCAGCGCTATGGCTACACCTTC
.	TRBV6-1	.	TRBJ1-2	CASSEIGEYGYTF	TGTGCCAGCAGTGAAATTGGAGAATATGGCTACACCTTC
.	TRBV29-1	.	TRBJ1-3	CSASAAARGNTIYF	TGCAGCGCCTCCGCCGCGGCTCGTGGAAACACCATATATTTT
.	TRBV11-2	.	TRBJ2-3	CASSAVAGLPDTQYF	TGTGCCAGCTCGGCGGTGGCAGGGCTCCCAGATACGCAGTATTTT
.	TRBV6-5	TRBD1	TRBJ1-2	CASSKTGDIYGYTF	TGTGCCAGCAGTAAGACAGGGGACATCTATGGCTACACCTTC
.	TRBV20-1	.	TRBJ2-5	CSARFGETQYF	TGCAGTGCTAGATTCGGGGAGACCCAGTACTTC
.	TRBV6-6	TRBD1	TRBJ2-7	CASSNGQGHSYEQYF	TGTGCCAGCAGTAACGGACAGGGTCACTCCTACGAGCAGTACTTC
.	TRBV11-3	TRBD1	TRBJ2-5	CASSQGPRDRGSETQYF	TGTGCCAGCAGCCAGGGTCCCCGGGACAGGGGGAGTGAGACCCAGTACTTC
.	TRBV7-2	TRBD2	TRBJ2-3	CASSLSGGSYDTQYF	TGTGCCAGCAGCCTTAGCGGGGGTAGTTATGATACGCAGTATTTT
few	TRBV12-5	TRBD1	TRBJ1-1	CASGSNPPQDRYEAFF	TGTGCTAGTGGTTCGAACCCCCCCCAGGACAGGTATGAAGCTTTCTTT
.	TRBV2	TRBD1	TRBJ2-7	CASMRTGVYEQYF	TGTGCCAGCATGAGGACAGGGGTCTACGAGCAGTACTTC
.	TRBV9	TRBD2	TRBJ2-7	CASSPRGGNYEQYF	TGTGCCAGCAGCCCGCGGGGGGGGAACTACGAGCAGTACTTC
.	TRBV7-2	TRBD1	TRBJ1-2	CASSLLGRGHTYDGYTF	TGTGCCAGCAGCTTACTCGGCAGGGGGCATACTTACGATGGCTACACCTTC
.	TRBV5-1	TRBD1	TRBJ2-7	CASSAQPGQGAYEQYF	TGCGCCAGCAGCGCCCAGCCGGGACAGGGTGCCTACGAGCAGTACTTC
.	TRBV5-4	.	TRBJ2-1	CASSWGVDSYNEQFF	TGTGCCAGCAGCTGGGGGGTAGACAGTTACAATGAGCAGTTCTTC
.	TRBV10-1	.	TRBJ2-2	CASSSGDTGELFF	TGCGCCAGCAGCTCGGGGGACACCGGGGAGCTGTTTTTT
.	TRBV10-3	TRBD2	TRBJ2-3	CAISGLAGGPGDTQYF	TGTGCCATCAGTGGGCTCGCGGGGGGCCCCGGGGATACGCAGTATTTT
.	TRBV11-2	TRBD1	TRBJ1-1	CASSKGQGMNTEAFF	TGTGCCAGCAGCAAAGGACAGGGAATGAACACTGAAGCTTTCTTT
.	TRBV12-1	.	TRBJ1-6	CASAKPGQYNSPLHF	TGTGCCAGCGCCAAACCGGGACAGTATAATTCACCCCTCCACTTT
.	TRBV7-3	TRBD2	TRBJ2-5	CASSPSGDGETQYF	TGTGCCAGCAGTCCAAGCGGGGATGGGGAGACCCAGTACTTC
.	TRBV10-2	TRBD1	TRBJ1-2	CASSAVPGGIANYGYTF	TGCGCCAGCAGTGCAGTCCCAGGGGGGATAGCTAACTATGGCTACACCTTC
.	TRBV10-3	.	TRBJ1-1	CAIKKDSMNTEAFF	TGTGCCATCAAGAAGGACAGCATGAACACTGAAGCTTTCTTT
.	TRBV9	TRBD2	TRBJ2-2	CASNPGLVSTGELFF	TGTGCCAGCAATCCGGGACTAGTGAGCACCGGGGAGCTGTTTTTT
.	TRBV5-4	.	TRBJ2-2	CASSLGDDTGELFF	TGTGCCAGCTCCTTAGGGGATGACACCGGGGAGCTGTTTTTT
.	TRBV4-3	TRBD1	TRBJ1-1	CASSPDRGRNTEAFF	TGCGCCAGCAGCCCCGACAGGGGACGGAACACTGAAGCTTTCTTT
.	TRBV6-1	.	TRBJ1-1	CASRAEGNTEAFF	TGTGCCAGCAGAGCCGAGGGAAACACTGAAGCTTTCTTT
.	TRBV18	TRBD1	TRBJ2-4	CASSPQGTGAKNIQYF	TGTGCCAGCTCACCACAGGGGACAGGGGCCAAAAACATTCAGTACTTC